The rows below give T cell receptor beta chains drawn from one sample of a study of early T cells in non-severe SARS-CoV-2 infection. TCRdb used MiXCR to reprocess the 5' RACE reads, holding one entry per CDR3 protein. The table records 55,000 to 65,000 distinct CDR3 sequences, about 12% of them present only once. This material consisted of whole blood, taken at baseline. All receptors come from an adult who was a healthcare worker with PCR-confirmed SARS-CoV-2 infection or an uninfected control (not recorded which). CDR3s include the opening cysteine and the closing phenylalanine or tryptophan. The D gene is left open where the match is weak. The listing skips clone size in some rows; elsewhere it reads once, few, many or a size class.

size	V	D	J	CDR3	DNA
few	TRBV10-1	-	TRBJ1-4	CASSESDRSREKLFF	TGCGCCAGCAGTGAGTCGGACCGAAGTCGGGAAAAACTGTTTTTT
many	TRBV27	TRBD1	TRBJ2-1	CASSLYRGSYNEQFF	TGTGCCAGCAGTTTATACAGGGGGTCCTACAATGAGCAGTTCTTC
-	TRBV3-1	-	TRBJ2-7	CASSPRRLSPEQYF	TGTGCCAGCAGCCCCCGCCGGCTGTCTCCCGAGCAGTACTTC
few	TRBV20-1	-	TRBJ1-1	CSARANTEAFF	TGCAGTGCTAGGGCCAACACTGAAGCTTTCTTT
many	TRBV5-1	TRBD1	TRBJ1-2	CASSSKQGDGYTF	TGCGCCAGCAGCTCGAAACAGGGGGATGGCTACACCTTC
few	TRBV20-1	-	TRBJ1-1	CSAAGDTTTEAFF	TGCAGTGCGGCGGGGGACACCACTACTGAAGCTTTCTTT
-	TRBV5-1	-	TRBJ2-1	CASSLEALSYNEQFF	TGCGCCAGCAGCTTGGAGGCTCTCTCCTACAATGAGCAGTTCTTC
many	TRBV11-2	-	TRBJ1-2	CASSPPGGYGGYTF	TGTGCCAGCAGCCCCCCGGGGGGGTACGGTGGCTACACCTTC
few	TRBV5-5	TRBD2	TRBJ2-5	CASRLAGLETQYF	TGTGCCAGCAGATTAGCGGGATTAGAGACCCAGTACTTC
-	TRBV6-2/TRBV6-3	-	TRBJ2-3	CASSQVADTQYF	TGTGCCAGCAGCCAAGTCGCAGATACGCAGTATTTT
-	TRBV3-1	-	TRBJ2-7	CASSQAYEQYF	TGTGCCAGCAGCCAGGCCTACGAGCAGTACTTC
-	TRBV12-3/TRBV12-4	-	TRBJ2-7	CASSGAEDPVGAGLYEQYF	TGTGCCAGCAGCGGGGCGGAGGATCCTGTCGGGGCCGGTCTCTACGAGCAGTACTTC
-	TRBV7-2	TRBD1	TRBJ1-6	CASSPDRVSYNSPLHF	TGTGCCAGCAGCCCCGACAGGGTTTCCTATAATTCACCCCTCCACTTT
many	TRBV27	TRBD2	TRBJ2-1	CASSTQRGSYNEQFF	TGTGCCAGCAGTACCCAGCGGGGTTCCTACAATGAGCAGTTCTTC
few	TRBV7-2	TRBD2	TRBJ2-3	CASSLDLGLGTDTQYF	TGTGCCAGCAGCTTAGATCTGGGACTAGGTACAGATACGCAGTATTTT
-	TRBV6-2/TRBV6-3	-	TRBJ1-5	CATSSGQPQHF	TGTGCCACCAGCAGTGGGCAGCCCCAGCATTTT
-	TRBV6-6	-	TRBJ2-7	CASSRANYEQYF	TGTGCCAGCAGCCGGGCCAACTACGAGCAGTACTTC
many	TRBV7-9	TRBD1	TRBJ1-5	CASSLTGGVVNQPQHF	TGTGCCAGCAGCCTAACAGGGGGAGTCGTCAATCAGCCCCAGCATTTT
few	TRBV11-2	TRBD2	TRBJ2-2	CASSLGGTSYTGELFF	TGTGCCAGCAGCTTAGGGGGGACTAGCTACACCGGGGAGCTGTTTTTT
few	TRBV19	TRBD1	TRBJ2-1	CASSAGQGWYNEQFF	TGTGCCAGTAGTGCAGGACAGGGGTGGTACAATGAGCAGTTCTTC
many	TRBV11-2	-	TRBJ2-7	CASSLVGTRYEQYF	TGTGCCAGCAGCTTAGTAGGGACACGATACGAGCAGTACTTC
-	TRBV18	-	TRBJ1-2	CASSQTENYGYTF	TGTGCCAGCTCACAGACGGAAAACTATGGCTACACCTTC
many	TRBV30	-	TRBJ1-1	CAWRDGMNTEAFF	TGTGCCTGGAGAGACGGGATGAACACTGAAGCTTTCTTT
many	TRBV28	-	TRBJ2-7	CASSFRVRGTYEQYF	TGTGCCAGCAGTTTCCGAGTACGGGGGACCTACGAGCAGTACTTC
few	TRBV7-9	TRBD2	TRBJ2-5	CASSPGLAGEQETQYF	TGTGCCAGCAGCCCTGGACTAGCGGGAGAACAAGAGACCCAGTACTTC
-	TRBV21-1	-	TRBJ2-2	CASSPQTPSGGNTGELFF	TGTGCCAGCAGCCCGCAAACTCCTAGCGGGGGAAACACCGGGGAGCTGTTTTTT
few	TRBV3-1	TRBD2	TRBJ2-1	CASSSPGTRNFNEQFF	TGTGCCAGCAGCTCTCCCGGGACTAGAAATTTCAATGAGCAGTTCTTC
-	TRBV7-2	-	TRBJ2-2	CASMVPGAGELFF	TGTGCCAGCATGGTTCCGGGAGCCGGGGAGCTGTTTTTT
-	TRBV28	-	TRBJ1-1	CASKTGQLNTEAFF	TGTGCCAGCAAGACCGGACAGTTGAACACTGAAGCTTTCTTT
few	TRBV11-2	-	TRBJ2-3	CASSSAGHSTDTQYF	TGTGCCAGCAGCTCCGCAGGGCATAGCACAGATACGCAGTATTTT
many	TRBV25-1	TRBD1	TRBJ1-1	CASSYTGGVEAFF	TGTGCCAGCAGTTACACAGGGGGCGTTGAAGCTTTCTTT
-	TRBV7-9	-	TRBJ1-1	CASSLSSTDEAFF	TGTGCCAGCAGCTTATCGTCGACAGACGAAGCTTTCTTT
many	TRBV9	TRBD2	TRBJ2-7	CASSAGTSVVEQYF	TGTGCCAGCAGCGCCGGGACTAGCGTTGTCGAGCAGTACTTC
many	TRBV14	TRBD1	TRBJ1-1	CASSQRTGWNTEAFF	TGTGCCAGCAGCCAGCGGACAGGGTGGAACACTGAAGCTTTCTTT
few	TRBV29-1	-	TRBJ2-3	CSVEVGADTQYF	TGCAGCGTCGAGGTGGGGGCAGATACGCAGTATTTT
many	TRBV13	-	TRBJ1-1	CASSLGPRGTEAFF	TGTGCCAGCAGCTTAGGCCCGAGGGGGACTGAAGCTTTCTTT
few	TRBV28	-	TRBJ2-7	CASSSRTASYEQYF	TGTGCCAGCAGCTCCCGGACCGCCTCCTACGAGCAGTACTTC
-	TRBV28	TRBD2	TRBJ2-1	CASSLYPSGTTNEQFF	TGTGCCAGCAGTTTATATCCTTCGGGGACTACCAATGAGCAGTTCTTC
-	TRBV29-1	-	TRBJ2-4	CSVEQGRNIQYF	TGCAGCGTTGAACAGGGTAGAAACATTCAGTACTTC
-	TRBV19	-	TRBJ1-5	CASSRDTGNQPQHF	TGTGCCAGTAGCCGGGACACCGGCAATCAGCCCCAGCATTTT
many	TRBV28	-	TRBJ2-4	CASSLVGVQGPLAKNIQYF	TGTGCCAGCAGTTTAGTGGGTGTACAGGGCCCATTAGCCAAAAACATTCAGTACTTC